The rows below give T cell receptor beta chains drawn from one sample of a study of T cells in Graves' hyperthyroidism and ophthalmopathy. Each CDR3 protein gets one entry after TCRdb re-called the multiplex PCR reads with MiXCR. This sample has 340,000 or so distinct CDR3 sequences, with approximately 16% found just once. Sequencing used blood. The receptors were sampled from a young man with Graves' hyperthyroidism. Both conserved end residues are part of each CDR3. The D gene is left open where the match is weak. Some rows mark clone size as missing; the rest say once, few, many or name a class of expanded clone.

>TRBD1|NA|TRBJ1-6|TRBV7-9
CASSPSYPGQGNSPLHF
TGTGCCAGCAGCCCTTCATACCCGGGACAGGGTAATTCACCCCTCCACTTT
>NA|many|TRBJ2-7|TRBV12-3/TRBV12-4
CASSLSEGPSYEQYF
TGTGCCAGCAGTTTATCCGAGGGACCGAGCTACGAGCAGTACTTC
>NA|NA|TRBJ2-7|TRBV5-1
CASSSPHGSRRTYEQYF
TGCGCCAGCAGCTCCCCCCATGGCAGCAGGAGGACCTACGAGCAGTACTTC
>NA|many|TRBJ1-5|TRBV24-1
CATSDGRTADQPQHF
TGTGCCACCAGTGACGGCCGGACCGCTGATCAGCCCCAGCATTTT
>TRBD2|many|TRBJ2-3|TRBV20-1
CSARAIPGLAGGTDTQYF
TGCAGTGCTAGAGCTATCCCAGGACTAGCGGGAGGGACAGATACGCAGTATTTT
>NA|few|TRBJ1-2|TRBV28
CASRVLPFGYTF
TGTGCCAGCAGGGTCCTCCCTTTTGGCTACACCTTC
>TRBD1|NA|TRBJ1-4|TRBV4-1
CASSQALLQTGQANEKLFF
TGCGCCAGCAGCCAAGCTCTCCTCCAGACGGGACAGGCTAATGAAAAACTGTTTTTT
>TRBD1|NA|TRBJ1-2|TRBV10-3
CAISPQGPANYGYTF
TGTGCCATCAGCCCACAGGGGCCTGCTAACTATGGCTACACCTTC
>TRBD1|many|TRBJ1-5|TRBV18
CASSPGTGDKPQHF
TGTGCCAGCTCCCCCGGGACAGGGGACAAGCCCCAGCATTTT
>NA|few|TRBJ1-1|TRBV10-3
CATEGGKSTEAFF
TGTGCCACCGAGGGCGGAAAGAGCACTGAAGCTTTCTTT
>NA|many|TRBJ1-1|TRBV28
CASSRGRLEAFF
TGTGCCAGCAGCCGGGGACGGCTTGAAGCTTTCTTT
>NA|few|TRBJ1-1|TRBV7-9
CATRGGRVTEAFF
TGTGCCACTCGGGGGGGGCGAGTCACTGAAGCTTTCTTT
>NA|NA|TRBJ1-1|TRBV7-9
CASRAPSQGNTEAFF
TGTGCCAGCAGGGCTCCAAGTCAGGGGAACACTGAAGCTTTCTTT
>NA|NA|TRBJ2-7|TRBV2
CASREGPSPLEQYF
TGTGCCAGCAGGGAGGGCCCTAGTCCCCTCGAGCAGTACTTC
>TRBD2|few|TRBJ2-1|TRBV14
CASSPGGSGSPWGNNEQFF
TGTGCCAGCAGCCCTGGTGGTAGCGGGAGCCCCTGGGGCAACAATGAGCAGTTCTTC
>TRBD2|many|TRBJ2-7|TRBV20-1
CSAHPLGTGGYEQYF
TGCAGTGCCCATCCGTTGGGAACGGGGGGCTACGAGCAGTACTTC
>TRBD1|many|TRBJ1-2|TRBV20-1
CSARPGQGAKNYGYTF
TGCAGTGCTCGACCGGGACAGGGGGCCAAGAACTATGGCTACACCTTC
>NA|many|TRBJ2-7|TRBV7-6
CASSSGLRPYEQYF
TGTGCCAGCAGCTCTGGGTTAAGGCCCTACGAGCAGTACTTC
>NA|many|TRBJ1-2|TRBV6-1
CASSPRGDNYGYTF
TGTGCCAGCAGTCCCAGGGGAGATAACTATGGCTACACCTTC
>NA|many|TRBJ2-7|TRBV7-3
CASSLDAGGSYEQYF
TGTGCCAGCAGCTTAGATGCAGGAGGCTCCTACGAGCAGTACTTC
>NA|many|TRBJ2-7|TRBV6-5
CASSYSPRGRDEQYF
TGTGCCAGCAGTTACTCGCCCAGGGGTAGGGACGAGCAGTACTTC
>TRBD1|many|TRBJ2-3|TRBV3-1
CASSYRGQKTDTQYF
TGTGCCAGCAGCTACAGGGGGCAAAAAACAGATACGCAGTATTTT
>NA|few|TRBJ2-3|TRBV3-1
CASSPAGGSADTQYF
TGTGCCAGCAGCCCCGCCGGAGGGAGTGCAGATACGCAGTATTTT
>NA|NA|TRBJ2-7|TRBV5-1
CASSPPGLTGDEQYF
TGCGCCAGCAGCCCACCGGGACTTACGGGGGACGAGCAGTACTTC
>NA|many|TRBJ2-1|TRBV6-1
CASGFTGSYNEQFF
TGTGCCAGCGGATTCACCGGCTCCTACAATGAGCAGTTCTTC
>NA|many|TRBJ2-2|TRBV2
CASRLDTGELFF
TGTGCCAGCAGGTTGGACACCGGGGAGCTGTTTTTT
>NA|NA|TRBJ2-2|TRBV24-1
CATSDSPTTGGNTGELFF
TGTGCCACCAGTGATTCCCCGACGACAGGAGGAAACACCGGGGAGCTGTTTTTT
>NA|few|TRBJ1-2|TRBV12-3/TRBV12-4
CASSPYRVGATNYGYTF
TGTGCCAGCAGTCCCTACAGGGTTGGAGCCACTAACTATGGCTACACCTTC
>TRBD1|few|TRBJ2-1|TRBV29-1
CSIEGGTGGCNEQFF
TGCAGCATCGAAGGGGGGACAGGGGGCTGCAATGAGCAGTTCTTC
>TRBD2|few|TRBJ2-5|TRBV20-1
CSARAGGDPQETQYF
TGCAGTGCTCGAGCGGGAGGGGATCCACAAGAGACCCAGTACTTC
>NA|many|TRBJ2-7|TRBV7-2
CASSLAGLGLSYEQYF
TGTGCCAGCAGCTTGGCGGGGTTAGGGTTATCCTACGAGCAGTACTTC
>TRBD2|NA|TRBJ2-1|TRBV6-1
CASSTHPGTSEQFF
TGTGCCAGCAGTACCCACCCCGGGACTAGCGAGCAGTTCTTC
>NA|many|TRBJ2-7|TRBV14
CASSQGWVGGSYEQYF
TGTGCCAGCAGCCAAGGGTGGGTAGGGGGCTCCTACGAGCAGTACTTC
>TRBD1|NA|TRBJ1-2|TRBV29-1
CSVTGVRGYTF
TGCAGCGTTACAGGGGTTCGAGGCTACACCTTC
>TRBD1|few|TRBJ2-2|TRBV10-3
CAISESTGSYTGELFF
TGTGCCATCAGTGAGTCGACAGGGTCGTACACCGGGGAGCTGTTTTTT
>TRBD1|many|TRBJ2-7|TRBV18
CASSPLSGTGMYEQYF
TGTGCCAGCTCACCCCTGTCCGGGACAGGGATGTACGAGCAGTACTTC
>NA|many|TRBJ2-2|TRBV28
CASSLTGNTGELFF
TGTGCCAGCAGTTTAACAGGGAACACCGGGGAGCTGTTTTTT
>NA|many|TRBJ2-5|TRBV28
CASSTSLEGTQYF
TGTGCCAGCAGTACCTCTCTAGAGGGGACCCAGTACTTC
>TRBD1|few|TRBJ1-4|TRBV7-8
CASSLETGKDEKLFF
TGTGCCAGCAGCTTAGAGACAGGGAAGGATGAAAAACTGTTTTTT
>NA|many|TRBJ2-4|TRBV6-1
CASSEGHLAKNIQYF
TGTGCCAGCAGTGAAGGGCATTTAGCCAAAAACATTCAGTACTTC